This TCR beta chain was captured by sequencing in a study of blood T cells in healthy people across ages. The CDR3 length is 16 residues. V gave up 6 bases and J gave up 7 bases, with 22 bases separating them. Using a J-beta primer mix together with a sample-barcoded 5' primer, a second PCR was run for roughly 6 to 11 cycles. Carrying 12 random nucleotides, a template-switch adaptor labeled each individual cDNA molecule. TCRdb re-called the 5' RACE reads through MiXCR, storing one row per CDR3 protein. Found here are approximately 350,000 distinct CDR3 sequences, about half of them singletons; the top ten hold roughly 51%. This clonotype was detected once. Its cognate antigen is unknown. The authors drew 8.5 to 10 milliliters of peripheral blood from each donor. Study results and caveats: Naive T cell percentage strongly correlated with TCR beta diversity. Reliance upon unsorted PBMCs precluded definitive naive versus antigen-experienced comparison.

Sequencing was performed on blood. The rearrangement links TRBV12-3 or TRBV12-4 to TRBJ2-1; the D gene could be TRBD1 or TRBD2 (5 bases each). The TCR originated in a man between 60 and 75 years old in good health. This chain's CDR3 is CASRGDLSAFMNEQFF. Here the CDR3 DNA reads TGTGCCAGCAGGGGGGACCTCTCGGCCTTCATGAATGAGCAGTTCTTC.